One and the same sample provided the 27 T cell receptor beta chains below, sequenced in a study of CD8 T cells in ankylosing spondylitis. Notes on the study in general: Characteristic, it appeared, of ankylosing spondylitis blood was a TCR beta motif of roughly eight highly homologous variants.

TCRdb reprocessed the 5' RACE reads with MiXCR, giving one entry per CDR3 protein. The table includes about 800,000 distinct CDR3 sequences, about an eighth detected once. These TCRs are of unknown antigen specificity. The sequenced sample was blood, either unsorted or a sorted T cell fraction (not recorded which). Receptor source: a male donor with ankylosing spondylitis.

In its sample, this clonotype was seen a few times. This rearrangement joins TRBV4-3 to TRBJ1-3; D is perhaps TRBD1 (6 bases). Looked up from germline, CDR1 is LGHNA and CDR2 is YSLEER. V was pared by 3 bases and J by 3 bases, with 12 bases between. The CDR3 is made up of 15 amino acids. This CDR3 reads CASSHLRGDGNTIYF. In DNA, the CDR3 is TGCGCCAGCAGCCACCTCAGGGGAGATGGAAACACCATATATTTT.

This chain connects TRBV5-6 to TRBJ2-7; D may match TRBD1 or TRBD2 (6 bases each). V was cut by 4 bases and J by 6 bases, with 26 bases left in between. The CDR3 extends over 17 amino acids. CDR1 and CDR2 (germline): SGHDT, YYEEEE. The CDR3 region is CASSQLGSGDSSGEQYF. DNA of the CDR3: TGTGCCAGCAGCCAGCTAGGGTCAGGGGACTCCTCCGGCGAGCAGTACTTC.

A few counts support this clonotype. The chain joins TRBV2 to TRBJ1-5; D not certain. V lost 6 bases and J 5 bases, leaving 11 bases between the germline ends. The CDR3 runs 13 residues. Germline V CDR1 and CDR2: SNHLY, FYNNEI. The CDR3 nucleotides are TGTGCCAGCAGCTATGACCAGGATCAGCCCCAGCATTTT. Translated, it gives CASSYDQDQPQHF.

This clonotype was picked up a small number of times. CDR3 nucleotide sequence: TGCAGTGCTAGAGAGTGGGCTTCACCCCTCCACTTT. This translates into CSAREWASPLHF. The genes are TRBV20-1 and TRBJ1-6; D is ambiguous. Per the germline V gene, CDR1 is DFQATT and CDR2 is SNEGSKA (reference sequence). The CDR3 has 12 amino acids. V was trimmed by 0 bases and J by 9 bases, leaving 6 bases between them.

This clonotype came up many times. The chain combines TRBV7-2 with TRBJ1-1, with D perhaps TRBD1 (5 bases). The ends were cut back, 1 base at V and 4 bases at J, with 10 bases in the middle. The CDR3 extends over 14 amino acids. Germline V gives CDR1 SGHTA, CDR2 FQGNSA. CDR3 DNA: TGTGCCAGCAGCTTAGAACCGGGGGGCACTGAAGCTTTCTTT. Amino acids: CASSLEPGGTEAFF.

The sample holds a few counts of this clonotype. The CDR3: CASSYKKGGYGYTF. CDR3 nucleotide sequence: TGTGCCAGCAGTTACAAAAAGGGGGGCTATGGCTACACCTTC. This chain links TRBV6-5 with TRBJ1-2, with a possible D match to TRBD1 (6 bases). CDR3 length: 14 residues. CDR1 and CDR2 from the germline V gene are MNHEY and SVGAGI. V dropped 2 bases and J dropped 4 bases, with 11 bases sitting between them.

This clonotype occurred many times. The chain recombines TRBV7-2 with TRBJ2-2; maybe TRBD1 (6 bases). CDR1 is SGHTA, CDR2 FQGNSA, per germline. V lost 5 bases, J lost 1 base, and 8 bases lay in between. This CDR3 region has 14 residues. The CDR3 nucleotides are TGTGCCAGCAGCCGGACAGTGAACACCGGGGAGCTGTTTTTT. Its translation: CASSRTVNTGELFF. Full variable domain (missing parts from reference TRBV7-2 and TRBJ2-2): GAGVSQSPSNKVTEKGKDVELRCDPISGHTALYWYRQSLGQGLEFLIYFQGNSAPDKSGLPSDRFSAERTGGSVSTLTIQRTQQEDSAVYLCASSRTVNTGELFFGEGSRLTVL.

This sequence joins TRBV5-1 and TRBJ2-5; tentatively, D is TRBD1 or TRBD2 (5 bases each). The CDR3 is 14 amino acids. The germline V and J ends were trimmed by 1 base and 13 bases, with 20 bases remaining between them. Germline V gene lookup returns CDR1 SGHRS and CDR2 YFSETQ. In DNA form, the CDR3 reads TGCGCCAGCAGCTTGTCCCTGAGGGGAACCAAGGGGTACTTC. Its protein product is CASSLSLRGTKGYF.

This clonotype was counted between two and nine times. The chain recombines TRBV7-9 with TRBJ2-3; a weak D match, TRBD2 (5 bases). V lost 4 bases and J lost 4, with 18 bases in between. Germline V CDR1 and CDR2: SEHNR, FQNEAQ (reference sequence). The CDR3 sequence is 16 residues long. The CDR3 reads CASSSRAASTADTQYF. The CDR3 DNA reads TGTGCCAGCAGCTCGAGGGCGGCCTCAACAGCAGATACGCAGTATTTT.

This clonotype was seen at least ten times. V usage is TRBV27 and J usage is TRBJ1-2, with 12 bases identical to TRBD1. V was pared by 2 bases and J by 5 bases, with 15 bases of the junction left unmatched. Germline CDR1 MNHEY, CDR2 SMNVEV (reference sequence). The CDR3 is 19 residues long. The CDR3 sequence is CASSLQYPGQGADVYGYTF. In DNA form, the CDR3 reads TGTGCCAGCAGTTTACAGTATCCGGGACAGGGGGCAGACGTTTATGGCTACACCTTC.

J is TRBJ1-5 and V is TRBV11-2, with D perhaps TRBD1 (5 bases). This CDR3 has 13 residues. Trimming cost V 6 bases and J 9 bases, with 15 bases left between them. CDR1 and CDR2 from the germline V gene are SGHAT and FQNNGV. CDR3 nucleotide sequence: TGTGCCAGCAGTTTTAATAGGGACGCGCCCCAGCATTTT. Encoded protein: CASSFNRDAPQHF.

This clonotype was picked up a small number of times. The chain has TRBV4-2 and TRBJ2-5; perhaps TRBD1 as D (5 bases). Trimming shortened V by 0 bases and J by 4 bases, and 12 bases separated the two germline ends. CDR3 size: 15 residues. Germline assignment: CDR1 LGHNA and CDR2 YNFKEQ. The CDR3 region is CASSQDGARVETQYF. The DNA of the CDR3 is TGTGCCAGCAGCCAAGATGGTGCCAGGGTAGAGACCCAGTACTTC.

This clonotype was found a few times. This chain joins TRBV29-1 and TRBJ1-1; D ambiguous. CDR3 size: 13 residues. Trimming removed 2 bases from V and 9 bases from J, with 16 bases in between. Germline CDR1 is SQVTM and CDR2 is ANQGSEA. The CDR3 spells CSVESFPARKAFF. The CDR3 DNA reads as TGCAGCGTTGAATCTTTCCCAGCCCGAAAAGCTTTCTTT.

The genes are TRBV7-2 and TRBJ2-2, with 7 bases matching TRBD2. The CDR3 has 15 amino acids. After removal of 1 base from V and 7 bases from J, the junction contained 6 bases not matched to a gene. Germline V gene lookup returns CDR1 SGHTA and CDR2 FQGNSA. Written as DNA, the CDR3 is TGTGCCAGCAGCTTAGAGGGAGGGAATAGCGGGGAGCTGTTTTTT. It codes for CASSLEGGNSGELFF.

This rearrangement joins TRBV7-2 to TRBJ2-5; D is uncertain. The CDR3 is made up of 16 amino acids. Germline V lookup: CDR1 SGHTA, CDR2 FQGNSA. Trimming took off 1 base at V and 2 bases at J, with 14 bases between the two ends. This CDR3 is CASSLGVLYAQETQYF. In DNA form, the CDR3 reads TGTGCCAGCAGCTTAGGCGTGCTTTATGCACAAGAGACCCAGTACTTC.

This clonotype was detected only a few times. The CDR3 is CASSLPQGRNTIYF. The CDR3 DNA is TGTGCCAGCAGCTTACCACAGGGCCGAAACACCATATATTTT. V is TRBV7-2 and J is TRBJ1-3; weak D call: TRBD1 (6 bases). Germline-derived CDR1 and CDR2 are SGHTA and FQGNSA. This CDR3 has 14 amino acids. V was trimmed by 2 bases and J by 5 bases, leaving 10 bases between them.

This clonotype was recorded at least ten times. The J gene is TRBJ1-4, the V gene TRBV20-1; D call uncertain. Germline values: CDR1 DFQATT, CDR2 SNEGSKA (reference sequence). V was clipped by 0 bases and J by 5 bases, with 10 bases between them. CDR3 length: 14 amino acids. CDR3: CSAREGSRNEKLFF. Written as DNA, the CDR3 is TGCAGTGCTAGAGAGGGCAGCCGAAATGAAAAACTGTTTTTT.

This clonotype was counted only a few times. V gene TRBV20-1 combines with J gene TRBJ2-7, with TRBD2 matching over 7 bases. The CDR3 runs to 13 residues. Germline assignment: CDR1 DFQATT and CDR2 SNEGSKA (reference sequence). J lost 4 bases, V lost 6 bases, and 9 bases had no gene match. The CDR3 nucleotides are TGCAGTGCCGGCGGGGGACGAAATTACGAGCAGTACTTC. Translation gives CSAGGGRNYEQYF.

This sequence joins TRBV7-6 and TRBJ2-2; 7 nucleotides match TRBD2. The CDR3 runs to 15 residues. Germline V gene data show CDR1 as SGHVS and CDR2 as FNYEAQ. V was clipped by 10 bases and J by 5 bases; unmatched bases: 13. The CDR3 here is CANTKGLVSTGELFF. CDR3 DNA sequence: TGTGCCAACACCAAAGGACTAGTCTCAACCGGGGAGCTGTTTTTT.

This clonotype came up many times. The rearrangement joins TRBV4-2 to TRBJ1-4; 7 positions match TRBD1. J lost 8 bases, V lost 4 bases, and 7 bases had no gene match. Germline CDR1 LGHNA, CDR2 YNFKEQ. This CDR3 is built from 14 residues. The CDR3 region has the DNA TGTGCCAGCAGCCCCGGGACAGTTAAGGAAAAACTGTTTTTT. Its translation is CASSPGTVKEKLFF.

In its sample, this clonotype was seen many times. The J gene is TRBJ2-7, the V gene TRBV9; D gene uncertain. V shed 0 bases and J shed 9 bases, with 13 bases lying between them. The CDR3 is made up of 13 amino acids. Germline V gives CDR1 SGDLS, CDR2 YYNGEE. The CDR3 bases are TGTGCCAGCAGCGTAGACCCCTCCCTGGTGCAGTACTTC. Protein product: CASSVDPSLVQYF.

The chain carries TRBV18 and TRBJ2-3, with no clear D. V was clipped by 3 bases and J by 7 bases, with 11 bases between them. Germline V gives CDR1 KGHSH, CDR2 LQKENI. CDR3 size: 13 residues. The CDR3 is CASSPPSQNTQYF. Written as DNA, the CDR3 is TGTGCCAGCTCACCCCCTTCCCAGAATACGCAGTATTTT.

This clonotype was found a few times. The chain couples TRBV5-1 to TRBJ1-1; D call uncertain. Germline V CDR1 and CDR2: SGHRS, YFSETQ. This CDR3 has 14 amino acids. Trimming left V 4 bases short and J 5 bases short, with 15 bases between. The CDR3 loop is CASSGGEEFTEAFF. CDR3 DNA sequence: TGCGCCAGCAGCGGTGGTGAGGAGTTTACTGAAGCTTTCTTT.

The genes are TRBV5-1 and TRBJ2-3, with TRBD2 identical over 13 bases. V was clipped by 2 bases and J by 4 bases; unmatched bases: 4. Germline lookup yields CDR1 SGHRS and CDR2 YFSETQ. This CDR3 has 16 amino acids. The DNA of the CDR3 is TGCGCCAGCAGCTTTCGACTAGCGGGAGGATCAGATACGCAGTATTTT. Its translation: CASSFRLAGGSDTQYF.

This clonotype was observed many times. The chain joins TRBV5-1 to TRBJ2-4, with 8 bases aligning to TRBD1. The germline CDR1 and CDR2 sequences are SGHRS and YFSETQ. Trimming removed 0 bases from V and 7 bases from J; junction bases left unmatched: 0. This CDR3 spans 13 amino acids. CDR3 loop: CASSLGTGNIQYF. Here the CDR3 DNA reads TGCGCCAGCAGCTTGGGGACAGGGAACATTCAGTACTTC.

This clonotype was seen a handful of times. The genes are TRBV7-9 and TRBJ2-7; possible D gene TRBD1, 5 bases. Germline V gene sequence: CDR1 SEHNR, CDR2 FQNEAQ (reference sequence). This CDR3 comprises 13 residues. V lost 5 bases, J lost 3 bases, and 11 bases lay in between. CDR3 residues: CASSPETVYEQYF. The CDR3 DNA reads TGTGCCAGCAGCCCTGAGACAGTCTACGAGCAGTACTTC.

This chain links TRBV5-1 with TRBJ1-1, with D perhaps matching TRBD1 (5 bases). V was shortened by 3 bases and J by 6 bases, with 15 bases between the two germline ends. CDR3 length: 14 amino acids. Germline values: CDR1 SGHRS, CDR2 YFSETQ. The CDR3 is CASSSRERSAEAFF. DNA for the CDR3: TGCGCCAGCAGCTCCAGGGAGAGGTCGGCTGAAGCTTTCTTT.